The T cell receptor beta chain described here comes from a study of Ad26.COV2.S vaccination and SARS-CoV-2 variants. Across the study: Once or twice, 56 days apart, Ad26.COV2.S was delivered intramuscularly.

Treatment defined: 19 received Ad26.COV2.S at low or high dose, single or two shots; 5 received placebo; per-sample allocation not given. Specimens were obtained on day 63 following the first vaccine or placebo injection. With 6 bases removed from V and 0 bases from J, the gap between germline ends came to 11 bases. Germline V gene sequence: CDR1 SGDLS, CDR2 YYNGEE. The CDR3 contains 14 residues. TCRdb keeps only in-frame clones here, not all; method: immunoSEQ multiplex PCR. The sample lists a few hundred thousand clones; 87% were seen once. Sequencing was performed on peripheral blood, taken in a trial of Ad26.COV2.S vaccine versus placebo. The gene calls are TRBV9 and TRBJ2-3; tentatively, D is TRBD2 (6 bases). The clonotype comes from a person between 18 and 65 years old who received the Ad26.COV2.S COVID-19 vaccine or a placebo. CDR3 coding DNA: TGTGCCAGCACGCGGGGTACTAGCACAGATACGCAGTATTTT. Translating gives CASTRGTSTDTQYF.